Below, 29 T cell receptor beta chains from the same sample are listed, as sequenced in a study of blood T cell repertoires in COVID-19. Assay: immunoSEQ multiplex PCR; the TCRdb copy retains only in-frame clones and omits some. Found here are about 68,000 clones, about three quarters of them singletons; the top ten hold about 24%. Sequenced input: peripheral blood. All receptors derive from a human donor in a cohort sampled during active COVID-19.

This clone was picked up one time. The V gene is TRBV28, the J gene TRBJ2-3; no clear D. V was clipped by 1 base and J by 1 base, with 3 bases between them. This CDR3 has 13 residues. CDR1 is MDHEN and CDR2 is SYDVKM in the germline V gene. The CDR3 nucleotides read TGTGCCAGCAGTTTATCAGGCACAGATACGCAGTATTTT. This translates into CASSLSGTDTQYF.

The rearrangement links TRBV3-1 (or the pseudogene TRBV3-2) to TRBJ2-1, with 8 bases matching TRBD2. The CDR3 runs to 15 residues. CDR1 and CDR2 from the germline V gene are LGHDT and YNNKEL (reference sequence). With 2 bases clipped from V and 15 bases from J, the junction kept 15 bases outside the gene matches. The CDR3 coding sequence is TGTGCCAGCAGCCAACAAGCGGGGGCCCCTATCGGGTGGTTCTTC. Its protein product is CASSQQAGAPIGWFF.

This clone was picked up a small number of times. This chain uses TRBV6-4 with TRBJ2-7, with 7 bases matching TRBD1. This CDR3 has 15 amino acids. CDR1 MRHNA and CDR2 SNTAGT come from the germline V gene. Trimming removed 4 bases from V and 0 bases from J; junction bases left unmatched: 6. This chain's CDR3 is CASSVGAGGSYEQYF. The CDR3 DNA follows: TGTGCCAGCAGTGTAGGGGCAGGGGGCTCCTACGAGCAGTACTTC.

This clone was seen only a few times. This chain links TRBV6-6 with TRBJ2-7; TRBD1 matches 7 bases. The V segment lost 10 bases and the J segment 4 bases; nucleotides outside the gene matches: 7. CDR1 is MNHNY, CDR2 SVGAGI, per germline (reference sequence). This CDR3 spans 12 amino acids. Here the CDR3 reads CATGRGNYEQYF. The CDR3 bases are TGTGCCACGGGCAGGGGGAATTACGAGCAGTACTTC.

This chain links TRBV18 with TRBJ2-5, with D perhaps TRBD2 (6 bases). This CDR3 has 14 amino acids. Trimming took 5 bases from V and 4 from J, leaving 14 bases between them. The V gene's germline CDR1 is KGHSH and CDR2 LQKENI. The DNA for the CDR3 is TGTGCCAGCTCAAATTCCGGGACTGGAGAGACCCAGTACTTC. Encoded protein: CASSNSGTGETQYF.

This chain links TRBV18 with TRBJ1-1; no clear D gene. The CDR3 spans 13 residues. V was shortened by 0 bases and J by 6 bases, with 8 bases between the two germline ends. Per the germline V gene, CDR1 is KGHSH and CDR2 is LQKENI. Written as DNA, the CDR3 is TGTGCCAGCTCACCACCCGGGGAATCTGAAGCTTTCTTT. It translates to CASSPPGESEAFF.

This rearrangement joins TRBV30 to TRBJ1-6; 7 bases are a match to TRBD1. Germline CDR1 is GTSNPN and CDR2 is SVGIG (reference sequence). V was clipped by 2 bases and J by 5 bases; unmatched bases: 6. CDR3 size: 15 residues. For the CDR3, the DNA is TGTGCCTGGAGTAAAGGGACAGCTAATAATTCACCCCTCCACTTT. This encodes CAWSKGTANNSPLHF. The complete variable domain, with remaining parts taken from reference TRBV30 and TRBJ1-6, reads SQTIHQWPATLVQPVGSPLSLECTVEGTSNPNLYWYRQAAGRGLQLLFYSVGIGQISSEVPQNLSASRPQDRQFILSSKKLLLSDSGFYLCAWSKGTANNSPLHFGNGTRLTVT.

The chain carries TRBV19 and TRBJ2-2, with 12 bases identical to TRBD1. The CDR3 covers 15 residues. Germline CDR1 and CDR2: LNHDA and SQIVND (reference sequence). V dropped 4 bases and J dropped 6; count of bases not matched to a gene: 3. The CDR3 bases are TGTGCCAGTAGTAGCGGGACAGGGGGCTCCGGGGAGCTGTTTTTT. This sequence encodes CASSSGTGGSGELFF. Supplemented by reference TRBV19 and TRBJ2-2, the full variable domain reads DGGITQSPKYLFRKEGQNVTLSCEQNLNHDAMYWYRQDPGQGLRLIYYSQIVNDFQKGDIAEGYSVSREKKESFPLTVTSAQKNPTAFYLCASSSGTGGSGELFFGEGSRLTVL.

This clone appeared a single time. The chain couples TRBV19 to TRBJ2-5, with D possibly TRBD1 on 5 matching bases. V was clipped by 2 bases and J by 1 base, with 8 bases between them. CDR1 and CDR2 from the germline V gene are LNHDA and SQIVND (reference sequence). CDR3 length: 14 residues. The CDR3 DNA is TGTGCCAGTAGTATATCGACAGCCCAAGAGACCCAGTACTTC. Protein product: CASSISTAQETQYF.

The chain is built from TRBV5-1 and TRBJ1-6; D might be TRBD1 (5 bases). This CDR3 contains 16 residues. Deletions cut 3 bases from V and 7 bases from J, with 17 bases between. The germline gives CDR1 SGHRS, CDR2 YFSETQ. CDR3 sequence: CASSWEGLQENSPLHF. Here the CDR3 DNA reads TGCGCCAGCAGCTGGGAGGGGCTTCAGGAGAATTCACCCCTCCACTTT. The whole variable domain, remainder taken from reference TRBV5-1 and TRBJ1-6, is KAGVTQTPRYLIKTRGQQVTLSCSPISGHRSVSWYQQTPGQGLQFLFEYFSETQRNKGNFPGRFSGRQFSNSRSEMNVSTLELGDSALYLCASSWEGLQENSPLHFGNGTRLTVT.

The chain uses TRBV28 and TRBJ1-4; tentative D call: TRBD1 (5 bases). V shed 5 bases and J shed 5 bases, with 15 bases lying between them. The CDR3 has 15 amino acids. Germline loops: CDR1 MDHEN, CDR2 SYDVKM. CDR3 in DNA: TGTGCCAGCAGTAGTTGGGGACTCGAAAATGAAAAACTGTTTTTT. The encoded protein is CASSSWGLENEKLFF.

This chain connects TRBV11-2 to TRBJ1-1, with a possible D match to TRBD1 (5 bases). The CDR3 is 14 amino acids. Germline V gene sequence: CDR1 SGHAT, CDR2 FQNNGV. V dropped 5 bases and J dropped 6 bases, with 16 bases sitting between them. The CDR3 loop reads CASSLSLGVAEAFF. In DNA, the CDR3 is TGTGCCAGCAGCCTATCTTTAGGGGTCGCTGAAGCTTTCTTT.

The chain recombines TRBV19 with TRBJ2-7; 7 bases align to TRBD1. Unmatched junction bases numbered 7, after V lost 6 bases and J lost 2 bases. The CDR3 length is 14 residues. The germline CDR1 and CDR2 sequences are LNHDA and SQIVND (reference sequence). Here the CDR3 DNA reads TGTGCCAGTAGCACCCGGGACAGACCCTACGAGCAGTACTTC. This codes for CASSTRDRPYEQYF. Full variable domain (rest looked up from reference TRBV19 and TRBJ2-7): DGGITQSPKYLFRKEGQNVTLSCEQNLNHDAMYWYRQDPGQGLRLIYYSQIVNDFQKGDIAEGYSVSREKKESFPLTVTSAQKNPTAFYLCASSTRDRPYEQYFGPGTRLTVT.

The J gene is TRBJ2-4, the V gene TRBV5-6, with D perhaps matching TRBD2 (5 bases). V was shortened by 3 bases and J by 1 base, with 11 bases between the two germline ends. CDR1 is SGHDT, CDR2 YYEEEE, per germline. The CDR3 consists of 15 residues. CDR3 loop: CASSSGTGAKNIQYF. CDR3 sequence (DNA): TGTGCCAGCAGCTCGGGAACGGGGGCCAAAAACATTCAGTACTTC. Looking up the rest from reference TRBV5-6 and TRBJ2-4 gives the full variable domain: DAGVTQSPTHLIKTRGQQVTLRCSPKSGHDTVSWYQQALGQGPQFIFQYYEEEERQRGNFPDRFSGHQFPNYSSELNVNALLLGDSALYLCASSSGTGAKNIQYFGAGTRLSVL.

The chain uses TRBV21-1 and TRBJ2-7; the D call TRBD1 from the table was never checked on the DNA. TRBV21-1 is a pseudogene segment. This CDR3 region has 16 residues. CDR3 in DNA: TGTGCCAGCATCCCCTGGACAGGGGGCCTTTTGTACGAGCAGTACTTC. Translated, it gives CASIPWTGGLLYEQYF.

This sequence joins TRBV6-2 or TRBV6-3 and TRBJ2-2; 7 bases map to TRBD2. The germline CDR1 and CDR2 sequences are MNHEY and SVGEGT. J lost 7 bases, V lost 2 bases, and 10 bases had no gene match. This CDR3 has 16 residues. The CDR3 DNA reads TGTGCCAGCAGTTACCCCGGGAGGAGGGGCAACGGGGAGCTGTTTTTT. This translates into CASSYPGRRGNGELFF.

In its sample, this clone was seen once. The V gene is TRBV29-1, the J gene TRBJ2-1; 10 positions match TRBD1. The CDR3 extends over 13 amino acids. Looked up from germline, CDR1 is SQVTM and CDR2 is ANQGSEA. After removal of 4 bases from V and 6 bases from J, the junction contained 3 bases not matched to a gene. CDR3 DNA: TGCAGCGTTGGACAGGGGGCGCGCAATGAGCAGTTCTTC. Translated: CSVGQGARNEQFF.

The gene calls are TRBV2 and TRBJ2-3; D possibly corresponds to TRBD2 (5 bases). This CDR3 contains 14 residues. V gave up 3 bases and J gave up 6 bases, with 13 bases separating them. CDR1 and CDR2 (germline): SNHLY, FYNNEI. CDR3 in amino acids: CASSEIEGADTQYF. The DNA of the CDR3 is TGTGCCAGCAGTGAGATCGAGGGAGCGGATACGCAGTATTTT.

The chain carries TRBV2 and TRBJ2-7, with TRBD2 as a possible D gene (5 bases). The CDR3 spans 14 residues. The ends were cut back, 7 bases at V and 0 bases at J, with 13 bases in the middle. Germline lookup yields CDR1 SNHLY and CDR2 FYNNEI. The chain's CDR3 is CASTRESSSYEQYF. In DNA form, the CDR3 reads TGTGCCAGCACAAGGGAGAGCAGCTCCTACGAGCAGTACTTC.

The chain links TRBV3-1 (or the pseudogene TRBV3-2) to TRBJ1-4, with 10 nucleotides matching TRBD1. Per the germline V gene, CDR1 is LGHDT and CDR2 is YNNKEL (reference sequence). This CDR3 has 15 amino acids. V shed 4 bases, J shed 5 bases, and the junction held 4 bases outside the gene matches. In DNA form, the CDR3 reads TGTGCCAGCAGCCCAGGGACAGGGGACAATGAAAAACTGTTTTTT. It translates to CASSPGTGDNEKLFF.

The rearrangement links TRBV28 to TRBJ1-2; 9 nucleotides align to TRBD1. CDR1 is MDHEN and CDR2 is SYDVKM in the germline V gene. V lost 3 bases to trimming and J lost 7 bases; unmatched junction nucleotides: 6. This CDR3 contains 14 residues. The CDR3 sequence: CASSFTGGAGGYTF. CDR3 sequence (DNA): TGTGCCAGCAGTTTCACAGGGGGCGCTGGTGGCTACACCTTC.

This chain links TRBV21-1 with TRBJ2-1; TRBD2 is the table's D call and was not checked against the DNA. TRBV21-1 is described as a pseudogene. CDR3 length: 18 amino acids. The chain's CDR3 is CASTIVGLGGIPYNEQFF. CDR3 nucleotides: TGTGCCAGCACTATAGTGGGACTTGGCGGGATACCTTACAATGAGCAGTTCTTC.

J is TRBJ2-7 and V is TRBV18; D might be TRBD2 (5 bases). CDR1 is KGHSH, CDR2 LQKENI, per germline. The V and J ends lost 3 bases and 3 bases respectively, with 9 bases between them. CDR3 length: 13 amino acids. CDR3 loop: CASSPERYYEQYF. In nucleotides, the CDR3 is TGTGCCAGCTCACCTGAGCGGTACTACGAGCAGTACTTC.

V gene TRBV6-1 combines with J gene TRBJ1-3; D might be TRBD1 (5 bases). The CDR3 is 13 amino acids. CDR1 and CDR2 (germline): MNHNS, SASEGT. V was trimmed by 3 bases and J by 9 bases, leaving 12 bases between them. This CDR3 is CASSDTTGSTIYF. DNA of the CDR3: TGTGCCAGCAGTGATACAACAGGTTCCACCATATATTTT.

CDR3: CASRLRRETYNEQFF. CDR3 DNA: TGTGCCAGCAGGCTACGGCGGGAGACCTACAATGAGCAGTTCTTC. The rearrangement uses TRBV7-9 and TRBJ2-1, with 7 bases identical to TRBD2. This CDR3 contains 15 residues. Trimming cost V 6 bases and J 2 bases; bases outside gene matches: 7. Germline V CDR1 and CDR2: SEHNR, FQNEAQ (reference sequence).

The CDR3 DNA reads as TGTGCCAGCAGCCGGACTAGCGGGAGGCGGGAGACCCAGTACTTC. As protein: CASSRTSGRRETQYF. The chain employs TRBV2 and TRBJ2-5; 14 bases are a match to TRBD2. The CDR3 extends over 15 amino acids. V was pared by 6 bases and J by 5 bases, with 5 bases of the junction left unmatched. Germline CDR1 is SNHLY and CDR2 is FYNNEI.

The chain recombines TRBV7-2 with TRBJ1-2, with D perhaps matching TRBD1 (5 bases). Trimming left V 6 bases short and J 0 bases short, with 8 bases between. The germline gives CDR1 SGHTA, CDR2 FQGNSA. The CDR3 has 13 residues. The CDR3 region has the DNA TGTGCCAGCAGGACAGCAGCTAACTATGGCTACACCTTC. It translates to CASRTAANYGYTF.

This sequence joins TRBV7-9 and TRBJ1-6, with D unresolved. Between the trimmed V and J ends, which lost 5 bases and 7 bases, there was a span of 18 bases. CDR3 length: 16 amino acids. Per germline, CDR1 SEHNR and CDR2 FQNEAQ (reference sequence). The CDR3 nucleotides read TGTGCCAGCAGCCCAGCCAGACACTCCCGGAATTCACCCCTCCACTTT. This translates into CASSPARHSRNSPLHF.

The chain employs TRBV10-2 and TRBJ2-7; 8 nucleotides match TRBD2. The CDR3 extends over 14 amino acids. CDR1 is WSHSY and CDR2 is SAAADI in the germline V gene. V shed 10 bases, J shed 6 bases, and the junction held 14 bases outside the gene matches. As DNA, the CDR3 is TGCGCCACCCGGGGGGGCAGGGGTCTTTCCGAGCAGTACTTC. Protein product: CATRGGRGLSEQYF.